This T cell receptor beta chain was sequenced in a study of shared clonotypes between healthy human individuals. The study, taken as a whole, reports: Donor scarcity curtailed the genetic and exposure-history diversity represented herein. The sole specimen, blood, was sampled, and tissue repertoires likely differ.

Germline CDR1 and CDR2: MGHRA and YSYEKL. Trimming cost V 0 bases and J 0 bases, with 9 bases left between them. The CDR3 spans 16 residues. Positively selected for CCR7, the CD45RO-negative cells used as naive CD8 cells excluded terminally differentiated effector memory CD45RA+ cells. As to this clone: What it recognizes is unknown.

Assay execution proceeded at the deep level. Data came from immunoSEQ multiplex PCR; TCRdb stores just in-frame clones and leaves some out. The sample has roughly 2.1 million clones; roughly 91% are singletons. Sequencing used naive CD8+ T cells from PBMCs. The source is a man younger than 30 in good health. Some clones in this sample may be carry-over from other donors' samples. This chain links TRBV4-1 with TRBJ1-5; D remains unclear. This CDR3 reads CASSQDRGPSNQPQHF. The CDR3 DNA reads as TGCGCCAGCAGCCAAGATCGGGGTCCTAGCAATCAGCCCCAGCATTTT.